The clone carrying this T cell receptor beta chain appeared a few times. As yet, its antigen is unknown. The entry originates in a study of T-cell reconstitution after alpha-beta-depleted transplantation in children. Preparation of the TCRbeta library used unique molecular identifiers. TCRdb re-called the PCR reads with MiXCR, one entry per CDR3 protein. This table holds about 420,000 distinct CDR3 sequences, roughly 15% found once. Study-wide results and caveats: Surviving recipient T cells and thymic progenitors produced the high day-60 TCRbeta diversity seen in some patients. Reportedly, roughly two months post-transplant, alpha-beta T cells arose from several hundred expanded graft clones.

CDR1 KGHDR and CDR2 SFDVKD come from the germline V gene. The CDR3 has 13 amino acids. V dropped 8 bases and J dropped 2 bases, with 10 bases sitting between them. V gene TRBV24-1 combines with J gene TRBJ2-3; maybe TRBD2 (6 bases). Material: PBMCs, mostly from graft donor cells, obtained 360 days after TCRalphabeta/CD19-depleted stem cell transplant. The TCR was taken from a boy younger than two who had a stem cell transplant for Wiskott-Aldrich syndrome, so the T cells may come from the graft donor. The CDR3, as DNA: TGTGCCACCAATGCGGGGACCACAGATACGCAGTATTTT. It specifies CATNAGTTDTQYF.